The next 2 T cell receptor beta chains were all read from a single sample in a study of T cell repertoires in cytomegalovirus infection. These receptors are not linked to any known antigen. TCRdb reprocessed the reads with MiXCR, giving one entry per CDR3 protein. The table records fewer than 1,000,000 distinct CDR3 sequences, approximately 31% of them present only once. The sample was cultured CD8+ T cells from PBMCs, taken from culture after CMV antigen stimulation. These receptors were collected from a human donor in good health (CMV status not recorded). Some clones in this sample may be carry-over from other donors' samples.

This chain connects TRBV7-8 to TRBJ1-5; D call uncertain. The CDR3 has 17 amino acids. Trimming shortened V by 3 bases and J by 5 bases, and 20 bases separated the two germline ends. Germline assignment: CDR1 SGHVS and CDR2 FQNEAQ. The CDR3 spells CASSFFVVGPLDQPQHF. As DNA, the CDR3 is TGTGCCAGCAGCTTTTTCGTTGTAGGGCCGCTAGATCAGCCCCAGCATTTT.

The chain's CDR3 is CASSRLGVVAGAFTDTQYF. The CDR3 DNA reads as TGTGCCAGCAGCCGCCTTGGCGTTGTAGCGGGGGCGTTCACAGATACGCAGTATTTT. The genes are TRBV7-8 and TRBJ2-3; 9 nucleotides match TRBD2. Germline CDR1 SGHVS, CDR2 FQNEAQ. The CDR3 has 19 amino acids. With V trimmed by 5 bases and J by 2 bases, 17 bases remained unmatched. Full variable domain (remainder filled in from reference TRBV7-8 and TRBJ2-3): GAGVSQSPRYKVAKRGQDVALRCDPISGHVSLFWYQQALGQGPEFLTYFQNEAQLDKSGLPSDRFFAERPEGSVSTLKIQRTQQEDSAVYLCASSRLGVVAGAFTDTQYFGPGTRLTVL.